This entry is about one T cell receptor beta chain. Its antigen remains unidentified. Single viable CD3+CD4+CD8-CD45RO+ cells were sorted as the memory CD4+ T cells. This record belongs to a study of memory CD4+ T cells and cytomegalovirus serostatus. The study's findings and limits: Each of around 69 CMV-associated TCRbeta sequences occurred in one to five individuals. Suggested: most of the CMV-linked TCR signature lies in CD4+ memory cells.

J lost 9 bases, V lost 2 bases, and 10 bases had no gene match. Germline CDR1 KGHSH, CDR2 LQKENI. The CDR3 extends over 15 amino acids. Study processing details: After removing out-of-frame reads, under 2.5 million distinct TCRbeta sequences remained. Profiling relied on immunoSEQ multiplex PCR, and the TCRdb table lists in-frame clones only, not all of them. That table furnishes V, J and clone size, whereas the DNA furnished D and trimming. The table lists approximately 46,000 clones, around 74% of them singletons. Input material: memory CD4+ T cells from blood. This receptor was obtained from an adult in good health and CMV-seronegative. V is TRBV18 and J is TRBJ2-1; 7 positions agree with TRBD1. CDR3 amino acids: CASSPLAGGSIEQFF. Here the CDR3 DNA reads TGTGCCAGCTCACCATTGGCAGGGGGATCAATTGAGCAGTTCTTC. The full variable domain, rest sourced from reference TRBV18 and TRBJ2-1, is NAGVMQNPRHLVRRRGQEARLRCSPMKGHSHVYWYRQLPEEGLKFMVYLQKENIIDESGMPKERFSAEFPKEGPSILRIQQVVRGDSAAYFCASSPLAGGSIEQFFGPGTRLTVL.